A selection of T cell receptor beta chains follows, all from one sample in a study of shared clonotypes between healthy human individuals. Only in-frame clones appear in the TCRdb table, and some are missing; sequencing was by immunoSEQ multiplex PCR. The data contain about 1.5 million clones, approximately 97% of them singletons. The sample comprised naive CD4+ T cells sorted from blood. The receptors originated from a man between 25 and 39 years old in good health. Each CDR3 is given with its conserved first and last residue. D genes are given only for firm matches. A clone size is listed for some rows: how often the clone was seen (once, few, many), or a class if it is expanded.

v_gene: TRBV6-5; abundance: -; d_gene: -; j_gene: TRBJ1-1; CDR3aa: CASSSSGLTEAFF; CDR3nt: TGTGCCAGCAGTTCATCAGGGTTGACTGAAGCTTTCTTT
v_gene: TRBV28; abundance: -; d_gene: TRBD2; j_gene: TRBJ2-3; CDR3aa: CASTRRTSGLVDTQYF; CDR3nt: TGTGCCAGCACAAGAAGGACTAGCGGTCTCGTGGATACGCAGTATTTT
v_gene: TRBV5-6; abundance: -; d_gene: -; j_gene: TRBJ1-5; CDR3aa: CASSQKGVGQPQHF; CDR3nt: TGTGCCAGCAGCCAGAAGGGGGTTGGTCAGCCCCAGCATTTT
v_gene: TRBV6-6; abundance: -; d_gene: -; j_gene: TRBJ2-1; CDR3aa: CASSYSKLGNEQFF; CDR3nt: TGTGCCAGCAGTTACTCCAAATTGGGCAATGAGCAGTTCTTC
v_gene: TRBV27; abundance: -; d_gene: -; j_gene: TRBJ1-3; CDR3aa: CASSSDLSGNTIYF; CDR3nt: TGTGCCAGCAGTTCAGACCTCTCTGGAAACACCATATATTTT
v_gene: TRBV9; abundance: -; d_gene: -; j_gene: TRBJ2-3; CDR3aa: CASSASSTRTKDTDTQYF; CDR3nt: TGTGCCAGCAGCGCATCGTCGACTAGAACGAAAGACACAGATACGCAGTATTTT
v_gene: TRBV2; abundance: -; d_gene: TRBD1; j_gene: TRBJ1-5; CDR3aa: CASQNSRGFQPQHF; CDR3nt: TGTGCCAGCCAGAATTCCAGGGGGTTTCAGCCCCAGCATTTT
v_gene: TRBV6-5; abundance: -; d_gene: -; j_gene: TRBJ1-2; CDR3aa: CASSLSGGKFYGYTF; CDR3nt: TGTGCCAGCAGCCTATCGGGGGGGAAATTCTATGGCTACACCTTC
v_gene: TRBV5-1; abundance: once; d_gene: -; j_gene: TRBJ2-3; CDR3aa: CASSRETSTDTQYF; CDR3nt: TGCGCCAGCAGCCGGGAGACGTCCACAGATACGCAGTATTTT
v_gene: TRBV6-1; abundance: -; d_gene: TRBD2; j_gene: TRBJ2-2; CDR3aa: CASLIAGGGTGELFF; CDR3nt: TGTGCCAGCCTAATAGCGGGAGGCGGCACCGGGGAGCTGTTTTTT
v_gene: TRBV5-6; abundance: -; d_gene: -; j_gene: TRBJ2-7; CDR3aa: CASSLEGSPSYEQYF; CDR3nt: TGTGCCAGCAGCTTGGAGGGTAGTCCGTCATACGAGCAGTACTTC
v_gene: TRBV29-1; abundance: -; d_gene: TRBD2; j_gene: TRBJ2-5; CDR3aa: CSVERLAGGQETQYF; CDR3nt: TGCAGCGTTGAAAGGCTAGCGGGAGGCCAAGAGACCCAGTACTTC
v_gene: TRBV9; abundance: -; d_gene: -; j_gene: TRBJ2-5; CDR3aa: CASSVDPGGETQYF; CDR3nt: TGTGCCAGCAGCGTAGACCCGGGTGGAGAGACCCAGTACTTC
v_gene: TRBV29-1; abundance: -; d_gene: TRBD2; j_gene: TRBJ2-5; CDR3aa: CSSWGLAGVGEGETQYF; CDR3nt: TGCAGCTCATGGGGCCTAGCGGGAGTAGGGGAAGGAGAGACCCAGTACTTC
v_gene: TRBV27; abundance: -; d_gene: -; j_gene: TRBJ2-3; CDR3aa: CASKIEVRYTDTQYF; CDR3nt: TGTGCCAGCAAGATTGAGGTCCGCTACACAGATACGCAGTATTTT
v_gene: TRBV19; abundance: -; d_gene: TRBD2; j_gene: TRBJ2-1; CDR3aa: CASSTTRASGIQFF; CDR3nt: TGTGCCAGTAGTACCACACGGGCGAGCGGGATACAGTTCTTC
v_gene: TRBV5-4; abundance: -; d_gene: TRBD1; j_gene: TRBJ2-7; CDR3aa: CASSPGQGRHEQYF; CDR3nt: TGTGCCAGCAGCCCGGGACAGGGCCGTCACGAGCAGTACTTC
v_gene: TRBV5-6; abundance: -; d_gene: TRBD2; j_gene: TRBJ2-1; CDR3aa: CASSLRGGPGYNEQFF; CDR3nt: TGTGCCAGCAGCTTGCGGGGAGGGCCCGGGTACAATGAGCAGTTCTTC
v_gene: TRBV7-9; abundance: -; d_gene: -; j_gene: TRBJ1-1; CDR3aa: CASRGWGLNTEAFF; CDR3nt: TGTGCCAGCAGGGGGTGGGGATTAAACACTGAAGCTTTCTTT
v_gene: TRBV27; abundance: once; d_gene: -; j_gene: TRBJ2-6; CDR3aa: CASSLGRAGANVLTF; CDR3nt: TGTGCCAGCAGTTTGGGCAGGGCTGGGGCCAACGTCCTGACTTTC
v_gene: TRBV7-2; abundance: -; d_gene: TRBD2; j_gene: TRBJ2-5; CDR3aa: CASSSLAGGQETQYF; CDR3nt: TGTGCCAGCAGCTCTTTAGCGGGAGGGCAAGAGACCCAGTACTTC
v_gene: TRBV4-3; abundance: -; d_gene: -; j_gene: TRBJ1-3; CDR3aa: CASSQVAGNTIYF; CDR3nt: TGCGCCAGCAGCCAAGTGGCTGGAAACACCATATATTTT
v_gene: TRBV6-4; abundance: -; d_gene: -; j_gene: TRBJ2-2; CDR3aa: CASSVGEATGELFF; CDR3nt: TGTGCCAGCAGTGTTGGGGAAGCGACCGGGGAGCTGTTTTTT
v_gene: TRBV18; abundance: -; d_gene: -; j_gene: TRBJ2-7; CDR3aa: CASSRDTNSVEQYF; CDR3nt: TGTGCCAGCTCGAGGGATACTAACTCCGTTGAGCAGTACTTC
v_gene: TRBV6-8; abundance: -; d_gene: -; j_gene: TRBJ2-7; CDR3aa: CASSYSWGGEDEQYF; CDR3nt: TGTGCCAGCAGTTACTCTTGGGGAGGTGAGGACGAGCAGTACTTC
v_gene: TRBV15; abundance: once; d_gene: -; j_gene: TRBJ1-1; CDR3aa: CATSRDILDKEAFF; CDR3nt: TGTGCCACCAGCAGAGATATTCTAGACAAGGAAGCTTTCTTT
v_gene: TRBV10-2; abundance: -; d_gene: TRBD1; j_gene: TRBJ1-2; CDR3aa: CASSDFGQGHSTNYGYTF; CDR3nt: TGCGCCAGCAGTGACTTCGGACAGGGCCATTCGACTAACTATGGCTACACCTTC
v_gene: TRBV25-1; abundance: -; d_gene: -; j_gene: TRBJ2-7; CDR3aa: CASKVKCQRKNGQYF; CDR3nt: TGTGCCAGCAAAGTGAAGTGCCAGCGCAAGAATGGGCAGTACTTC
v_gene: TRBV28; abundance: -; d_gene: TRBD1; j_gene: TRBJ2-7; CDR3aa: CATLDRGSYEQYF; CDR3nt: TGTGCCACCTTGGACAGGGGGTCGTACGAGCAGTACTTC
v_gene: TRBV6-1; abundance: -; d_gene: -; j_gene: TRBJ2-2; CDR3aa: CASSGAARAGAGELFF; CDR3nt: TGTGCCAGCAGTGGGGCCGCCCGGGCTGGGGCCGGGGAGCTGTTTTTT
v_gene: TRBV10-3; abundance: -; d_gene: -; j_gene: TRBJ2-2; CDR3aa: CAISRDRNTGELFF; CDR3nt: TGTGCCATCAGCCGGGACCGGAACACCGGGGAGCTGTTTTTT
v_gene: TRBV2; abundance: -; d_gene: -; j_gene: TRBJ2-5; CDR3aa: CASSYIETQYF; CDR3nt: TGTGCCAGCAGTTATATTGAGACCCAGTACTTC
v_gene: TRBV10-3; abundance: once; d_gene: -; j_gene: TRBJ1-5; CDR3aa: CAISESRAGQPQHF; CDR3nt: TGTGCCATCAGTGAGTCAAGAGCCGGACAGCCCCAGCATTTT
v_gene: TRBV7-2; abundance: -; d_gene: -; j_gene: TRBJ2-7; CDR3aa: CASSLGQRGEQYF; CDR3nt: TGTGCCAGCAGCTTAGGACAGAGAGGCGAGCAGTACTTC
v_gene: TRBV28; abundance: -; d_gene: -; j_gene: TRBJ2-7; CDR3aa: CASSSPPAGTYEQYF; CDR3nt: TGTGCCAGCAGTTCCCCCCCTGCGGGGACCTACGAGCAGTACTTC
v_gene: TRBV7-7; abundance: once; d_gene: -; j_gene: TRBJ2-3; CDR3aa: CASSLSPNTDTQYF; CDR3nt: TGTGCTAGCAGCTTATCCCCTAACACAGATACGCAGTATTTT
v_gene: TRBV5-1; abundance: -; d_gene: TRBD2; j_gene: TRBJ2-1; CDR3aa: CASSFMASGRADRFNEQFF; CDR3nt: TGCGCCAGCAGCTTCATGGCTAGCGGGAGGGCCGATCGTTTCAATGAGCAGTTCTTC
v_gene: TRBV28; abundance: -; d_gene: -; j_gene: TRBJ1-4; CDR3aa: CASSRRGAGSEKLFF; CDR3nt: TGTGCCAGCAGTAGGAGGGGGGCCGGGAGTGAAAAACTGTTTTTT
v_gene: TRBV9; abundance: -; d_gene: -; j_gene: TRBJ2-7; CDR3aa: CASSVAHGAGKAYEQYF; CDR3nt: TGTGCCAGCAGCGTAGCTCACGGGGCAGGGAAAGCCTACGAGCAGTACTTC
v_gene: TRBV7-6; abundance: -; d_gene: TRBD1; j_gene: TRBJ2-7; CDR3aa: CASSLGTGSYEQYF; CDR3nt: TGTGCCAGCAGCTTAGGGACAGGGAGCTACGAGCAGTACTTC